Listed below are T cell receptor beta chains from one sample, sequenced in a study of T cells after yellow fever vaccination. TCRdb used MiXCR to reprocess the 5' RACE reads, holding one entry per CDR3 protein. The top ten clones hold around 23% of a sample with some 320,000 distinct CDR3 sequences, roughly 4% of them seen once. The sequencing here drew on PBMCs, taken 5 days after the yellow fever booster vaccination. The receptors were gathered from a young man who received the YFV17D yellow fever vaccine. Each CDR3 is given with its conserved first and last residue. Fields, in order: clone size, J gene, V gene, D gene, CDR3 protein, CDR3 DNA. The D gene is left open where the match is weak. Clone size is not always given. Where it is, it says once, few, many or a class for expanded clones.

NA | TRBJ1-5 | TRBV10-3 | NA | CAIRADRNQPQHF | TGTGCCATCAGAGCCGACAGGAATCAGCCCCAGCATTTT
few | TRBJ2-7 | TRBV5-1 | NA | CASNTVNSYEQYF | TGCGCCAGCAATACAGTAAACTCCTACGAGCAGTACTTC
many | TRBJ1-3 | TRBV20-1 | TRBD1 | CSARIQGANTIYF | TGCAGTGCTAGAATTCAGGGGGCAAACACCATATATTTT
few | TRBJ2-7 | TRBV30 | NA | CAWSLTVAYEQYF | TGTGCCTGGAGCCTGACCGTCGCCTACGAGCAGTACTTC
NA | TRBJ1-3 | TRBV7-9 | NA | CASSQRGIAGNTIYF | TGTGCCAGCAGCCAGAGGGGCATCGCTGGAAACACCATATATTTT
NA | TRBJ2-1 | TRBV12-3/TRBV12-4 | NA | CASSLNTLEFF | TGTGCCAGCAGTTTAAATACGCTCGAGTTCTTC
few | TRBJ1-1 | TRBV7-2 | NA | CASSSPAGARGTEAFF | TGTGCCAGCAGCTCCCCTGCGGGGGCGCGGGGCACTGAAGCTTTCTTT
NA | TRBJ2-3 | TRBV7-2 | NA | CASSYAGSKTQYF | TGTGCCAGCAGCTATGCGGGCTCGAAAACGCAGTATTTT
few | TRBJ1-2 | TRBV12-3/TRBV12-4 | TRBD1 | CASKDRGYGYTF | TGTGCCAGCAAAGACAGGGGATATGGCTACACCTTC
many | TRBJ2-1 | TRBV24-1 | NA | CATSDFGPDNEQFF | TGTGCCACCAGTGATTTTGGACCAGATAATGAGCAGTTCTTC
NA | TRBJ1-2 | TRBV4-1 | NA | CASSQVGSLNYGYTF | TGCGCCAGCAGCCAAGTCGGCTCTCTTAACTATGGCTACACCTTC
NA | TRBJ2-6 | TRBV5-4 | TRBD1 | CASQRDRVSGANVLTF | TGTGCCAGCCAACGGGACAGGGTGTCCGGGGCCAACGTCCTGACTTTC
few | TRBJ1-6 | TRBV5-4 | NA | CASSSDDLAYGNSPLHF | TGTGCCAGCAGCTCCGACGACCTAGCGTACGGGAATTCACCCCTCCACTTT
many | TRBJ2-5 | TRBV29-1 | TRBD1 | CSAGQGLETQYF | TGCAGCGCCGGACAGGGATTGGAGACCCAGTACTTC
NA | TRBJ1-2 | TRBV2 | NA | CASAIRPRSDGYTF | TGTGCCAGCGCAATTCGGCCGCGTTCGGATGGCTACACCTTC
NA | TRBJ1-3 | TRBV6-1 | NA | CASSVRADSGNTIYF | TGTGCCAGCAGTGTTCGGGCAGATTCTGGAAACACCATATATTTT
NA | TRBJ2-5 | TRBV6-5 | NA | CASSYSRFAGLETQYF | TGTGCCAGCAGTTACTCGAGATTCGCGGGGCTAGAGACCCAGTACTTC
few | TRBJ2-1 | TRBV4-1 | NA | CASSQDDLARNEQFF | TGCGCCAGCAGCCAAGATGATCTTGCTCGAAATGAGCAGTTCTTC
many | TRBJ1-1 | TRBV7-3 | NA | CASSFGQGMNTEAFF | TGTGCCAGCAGCTTCGGGCAGGGGATGAACACTGAAGCTTTCTTT
few | TRBJ2-3 | TRBV20-1 | NA | CSARVRPGPGADTQYF | TGCAGTGCTAGAGTAAGGCCTGGCCCAGGGGCAGATACGCAGTATTTT
many | TRBJ2-7 | TRBV20-1 | NA | CSARDSGGGLYEQYF | TGCAGTGCTAGAGATTCAGGGGGGGGCCTCTACGAGCAGTACTTC
NA | TRBJ1-3 | TRBV12-3/TRBV12-4 | NA | CASSVAGNTIYF | TGTGCCAGCAGCGTGGCCGGAAACACCATATATTTT
few | TRBJ2-7 | TRBV5-4 | TRBD2 | CASRPAGGNFYEQYF | TGTGCCAGCAGACCGGCGGGGGGGAACTTTTACGAGCAGTACTTC
few | TRBJ1-1 | TRBV5-1 | NA | CASSVVGSGVTEAFF | TGCGCCAGCAGCGTGGTAGGGAGTGGTGTAACTGAAGCTTTCTTT
NA | TRBJ2-3 | TRBV6-5 | NA | CASSRAIDSSAVADTQYF | TGTGCCAGCAGCCGCGCAATAGACAGCTCCGCGGTCGCAGATACGCAGTATTTT
NA | TRBJ1-1 | TRBV20-1 | NA | CSARPGGTEAFF | TGCAGTGCTAGACCGGGGGGGACTGAAGCTTTCTTT
NA | TRBJ1-1 | TRBV12-3/TRBV12-4 | NA | CASSLTEVDTEAFF | TGTGCCAGCAGTTTAACTGAAGTGGATACTGAAGCTTTCTTT
few | TRBJ1-2 | TRBV4-1 | NA | CASTASRNYGYTF | TGCGCCAGCACCGCCAGCAGGAACTATGGCTACACCTTC
few | TRBJ1-6 | TRBV2 | TRBD1 | CASTIVQGNSPLHF | TGTGCCAGCACCATAGTACAGGGGAATTCACCCCTCCACTTT
NA | TRBJ2-5 | TRBV6-5 | TRBD2 | CASSYIASGQETQYF | TGTGCCAGCAGTTACATCGCTAGCGGCCAAGAGACCCAGTACTTC
NA | TRBJ2-2 | TRBV14 | NA | CASSQDVFAGELFF | TGTGCCAGCAGCCAAGACGTATTCGCCGGGGAGCTGTTTTTT
many | TRBJ2-4 | TRBV5-1 | NA | CASSLDGWAKNIQYF | TGCGCCAGCAGCTTGGATGGGTGGGCCAAAAACATTCAGTACTTC
many | TRBJ2-5 | TRBV4-3 | NA | CASSQEYRGAQETQYF | TGCGCCAGCAGCCAAGAATACCGGGGGGCACAAGAGACCCAGTACTTC
NA | TRBJ2-5 | TRBV10-3 | TRBD1 | CASRKGALDLAQYF | TGTGCCTCGAGAAAGGGGGCTTTGGATCTGGCCCAGTACTTC
NA | TRBJ2-1 | TRBV6-6 | NA | CASREDRYNEQFF | TGTGCCAGCAGGGAAGACAGATACAATGAGCAGTTCTTC
NA | TRBJ1-3 | TRBV3-1 | NA | CASSGNSGNTIYF | TGTGCCAGCAGCGGCAACTCTGGAAACACCATATATTTT
few | TRBJ2-5 | TRBV29-1 | NA | CSATSPWETQYF | TGCAGCGCCACGAGCCCCTGGGAGACCCAGTACTTC
NA | TRBJ2-4 | TRBV6-5 | TRBD1 | CASTHRDRDGIQYF | TGTGCCAGCACCCACCGGGACAGGGACGGCATTCAGTACTTC
NA | TRBJ1-2 | TRBV27 | TRBD1 | CASSTGQGAPFGYTF | TGTGCCAGCAGTACGGGACAGGGGGCGCCTTTTGGCTACACCTTC
many | TRBJ2-2 | TRBV7-2 | NA | CASSLGRLDLTGELFF | TGTGCCAGCAGCTTAGGGAGGCTTGACTTGACCGGGGAGCTGTTTTTT
NA | TRBJ2-7 | TRBV6-5 | TRBD2 | CASSYTGLAGGVKQYF | TGTGCCAGCAGTTACACCGGACTAGCGGGGGGAGTAAAGCAGTACTTC
few | TRBJ2-7 | TRBV10-3 | TRBD1 | CAISESGQSSYEQYF | TGTGCCATCAGTGAGTCGGGACAGAGCTCCTACGAGCAGTACTTC
many | TRBJ1-5 | TRBV7-9 | NA | CASSSGWELAQHF | TGTGCCAGCAGCTCGGGGTGGGAGTTGGCCCAGCATTTT
many | TRBJ1-6 | TRBV5-1 | NA | CASSLEGDENSPLHF | TGCGCCAGCAGCTTGGAAGGGGACGAGAATTCACCCCTCCACTTT
few | TRBJ1-1 | TRBV4-3 | TRBD1 | CASSPSQGAFTEAFF | TGCGCCAGCAGCCCTTCTCAGGGGGCTTTCACTGAAGCTTTCTTT
many | TRBJ2-1 | TRBV7-9 | NA | CASRGSTRSSYNEQFF | TGTGCCAGCAGGGGATCGACCAGGAGCTCCTACAATGAGCAGTTCTTC
many | TRBJ2-1 | TRBV6-4 | TRBD2 | CASSYAAGVYNEQFF | TGTGCCAGCAGTTACGCAGCGGGGGTCTACAATGAGCAGTTCTTC
few | TRBJ1-2 | TRBV9 | NA | CASSVVWDPRPYGYTF | TGTGCCAGCAGCGTAGTCTGGGATCCTCGCCCATATGGCTACACCTTC
NA | TRBJ2-5 | TRBV7-6 | NA | CASSGTVGNLETQYF | TGTGCCAGCAGTGGTACGGTAGGGAACCTAGAGACCCAGTACTTC
NA | TRBJ1-2 | TRBV20-1 | TRBD1 | CSASRAAGRGRIPSGYTF | TGCAGTGCTAGTAGGGCCGCTGGAAGGGGGCGTATTCCGAGTGGCTACACCTTC
NA | TRBJ1-5 | TRBV24-1 | NA | CATTSGDHQPQHF | TGTGCCACCACTTCAGGGGACCATCAGCCCCAGCATTTT
NA | TRBJ2-1 | TRBV18 | NA | CASSIMDGPLYNEQFF | TGTGCCAGCTCAATCATGGACGGACCCCTCTACAATGAGCAGTTCTTC